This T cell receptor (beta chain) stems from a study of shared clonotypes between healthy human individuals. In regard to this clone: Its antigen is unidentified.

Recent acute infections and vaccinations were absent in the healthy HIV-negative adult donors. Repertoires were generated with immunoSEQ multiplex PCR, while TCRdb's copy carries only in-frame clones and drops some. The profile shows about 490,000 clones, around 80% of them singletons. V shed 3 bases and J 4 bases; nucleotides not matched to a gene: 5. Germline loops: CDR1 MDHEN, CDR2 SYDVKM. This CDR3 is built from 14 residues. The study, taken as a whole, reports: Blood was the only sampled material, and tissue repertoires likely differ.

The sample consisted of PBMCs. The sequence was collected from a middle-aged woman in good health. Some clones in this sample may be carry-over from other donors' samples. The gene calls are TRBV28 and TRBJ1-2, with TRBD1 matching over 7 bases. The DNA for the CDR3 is TGTGCCAGCAGTTTGTCGGGACAGTTCTATGGCTACACCTTC. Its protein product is CASSLSGQFYGYTF.